This T cell receptor (beta chain) is from a study of T cell responses to AZD1222 COVID-19 vaccine. General study results and limits: Donors were mostly white British, more females; clonal diversity possibly underestimated. Reports say nearly half of spike-specific TCRs go after unmutated variant regions.

With respect to this clone: No antigen is known for it.

This CDR3 contains 16 residues. Germline V lookup: CDR1 SGDLS, CDR2 YYNGEE. V was pared by 4 bases and J by 2 bases, with 9 bases of the junction left unmatched. Generated by immunoSEQ multiplex PCR, the TCRdb table keeps only in-frame clones and is missing some. The profile shows about 180,000 clones, around 88% of them singletons. The V call is TRBV9, the J call TRBJ2-3; TRBD2 matches at 8 bases. The origin of this receptor is an adult who received the AZD1222 COVID-19 vaccine. Sequenced here: peripheral blood, sampled 28 days after the second AZD1222 dose. This CDR3 reads CASSSPSGGATDTQYF. CDR3 DNA sequence: TGTGCCAGCAGCTCCCCCTCGGGGGGGGCCACAGATACGCAGTATTTT.